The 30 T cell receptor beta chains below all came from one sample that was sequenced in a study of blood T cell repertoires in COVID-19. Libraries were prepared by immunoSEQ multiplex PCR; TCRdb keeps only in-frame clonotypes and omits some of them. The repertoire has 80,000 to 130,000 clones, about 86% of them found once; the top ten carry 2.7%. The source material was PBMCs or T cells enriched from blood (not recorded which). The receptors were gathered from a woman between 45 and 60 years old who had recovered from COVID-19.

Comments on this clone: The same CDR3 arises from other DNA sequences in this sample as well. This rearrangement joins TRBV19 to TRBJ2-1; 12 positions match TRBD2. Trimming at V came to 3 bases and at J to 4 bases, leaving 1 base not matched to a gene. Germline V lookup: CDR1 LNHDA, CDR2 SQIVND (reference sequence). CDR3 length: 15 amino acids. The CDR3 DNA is TGTGCCAGTAGTATGACTAGCGGGAGTTACAATGAGCAGTTCTTC. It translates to CASSMTSGSYNEQFF. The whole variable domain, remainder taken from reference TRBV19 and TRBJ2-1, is DGGITQSPKYLFRKEGQNVTLSCEQNLNHDAMYWYRQDPGQGLRLIYYSQIVNDFQKGDIAEGYSVSREKKESFPLTVTSAQKNPTAFYLCASSMTSGSYNEQFFGPGTRLTVL.

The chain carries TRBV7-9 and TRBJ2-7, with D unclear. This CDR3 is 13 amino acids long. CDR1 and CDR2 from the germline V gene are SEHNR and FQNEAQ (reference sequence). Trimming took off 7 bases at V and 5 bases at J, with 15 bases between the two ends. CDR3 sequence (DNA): TGTGCCAGCATACGGGTGGATTACCACGAGCAGTACTTC. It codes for CASIRVDYHEQYF.

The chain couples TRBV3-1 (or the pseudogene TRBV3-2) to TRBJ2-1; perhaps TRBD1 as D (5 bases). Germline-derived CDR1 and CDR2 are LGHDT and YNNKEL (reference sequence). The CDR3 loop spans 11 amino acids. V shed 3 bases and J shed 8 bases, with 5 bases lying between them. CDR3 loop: CASSHRDEQFF. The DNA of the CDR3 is TGTGCCAGCAGCCACAGGGATGAGCAGTTCTTC.

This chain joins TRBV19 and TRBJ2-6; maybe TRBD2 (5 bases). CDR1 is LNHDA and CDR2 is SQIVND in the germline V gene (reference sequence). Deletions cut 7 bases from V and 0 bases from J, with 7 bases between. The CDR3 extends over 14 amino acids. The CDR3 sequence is CASTRDSGANVLTF. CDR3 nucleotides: TGTGCCAGTACCCGGGACTCTGGGGCCAACGTCCTGACTTTC.

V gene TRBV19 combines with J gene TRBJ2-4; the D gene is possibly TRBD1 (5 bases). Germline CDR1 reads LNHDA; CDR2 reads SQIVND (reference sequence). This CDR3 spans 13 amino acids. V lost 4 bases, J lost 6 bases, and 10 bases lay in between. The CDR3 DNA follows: TGTGCCAGTAGTAATAGGGGCGGAAACATTCAGTACTTC. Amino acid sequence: CASSNRGGNIQYF.

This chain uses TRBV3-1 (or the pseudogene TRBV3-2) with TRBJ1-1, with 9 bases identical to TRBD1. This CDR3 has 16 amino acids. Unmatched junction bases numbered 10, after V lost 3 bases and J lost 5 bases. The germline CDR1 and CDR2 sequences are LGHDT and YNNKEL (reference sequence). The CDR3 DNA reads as TGTGCCAGCAGCCACGGACAGGGGCAAGTGAGGACTGAAGCTTTCTTT. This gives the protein CASSHGQGQVRTEAFF.

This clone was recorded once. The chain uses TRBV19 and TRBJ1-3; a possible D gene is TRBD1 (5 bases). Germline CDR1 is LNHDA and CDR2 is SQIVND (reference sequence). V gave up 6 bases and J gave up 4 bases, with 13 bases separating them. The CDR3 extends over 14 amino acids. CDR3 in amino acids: CASRRDSSGNTIYF. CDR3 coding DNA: TGTGCCAGTAGGCGAGACAGCTCGGGAAACACCATATATTTT.

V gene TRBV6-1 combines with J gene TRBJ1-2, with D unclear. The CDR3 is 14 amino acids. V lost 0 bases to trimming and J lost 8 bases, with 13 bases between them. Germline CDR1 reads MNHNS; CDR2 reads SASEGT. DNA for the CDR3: TGTGCCAGCAGTGAAGCGTACTTAGAACAGGGCTACACCTTC. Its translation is CASSEAYLEQGYTF.

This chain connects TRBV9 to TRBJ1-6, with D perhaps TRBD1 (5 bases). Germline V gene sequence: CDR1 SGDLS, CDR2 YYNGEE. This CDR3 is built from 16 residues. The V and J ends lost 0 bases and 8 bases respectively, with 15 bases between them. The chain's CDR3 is CASSVGEGFIYSPLHF. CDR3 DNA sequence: TGTGCCAGCAGCGTAGGGGAGGGGTTCATATATTCACCCCTCCACTTT. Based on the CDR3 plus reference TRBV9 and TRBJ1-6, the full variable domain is DSGVTQTPKHLITATGQRVTLRCSPRSGDLSVYWYQQSLDQGLQFLIQYYNGEERAKGNILERFSAQQFPDLHSELNLSSLELGDSALYFCASSVGEGFIYSPLHFGNGTRLTVT.

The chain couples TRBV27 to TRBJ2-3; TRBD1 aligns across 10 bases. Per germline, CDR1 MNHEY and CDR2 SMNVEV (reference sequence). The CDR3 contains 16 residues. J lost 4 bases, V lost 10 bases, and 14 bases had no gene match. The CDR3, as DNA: TGTGCCACCTCACCGGGGGGACAGGGGTGGTCAGATACGCAGTATTTT. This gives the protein CATSPGGQGWSDTQYF.

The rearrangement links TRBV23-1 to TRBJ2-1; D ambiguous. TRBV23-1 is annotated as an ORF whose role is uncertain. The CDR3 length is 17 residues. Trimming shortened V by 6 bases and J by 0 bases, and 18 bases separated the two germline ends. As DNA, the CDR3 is TGCGCCAGCAGCCCCCGTGCCCCACTGTGCTCCTACAATGAGCAGTTCTTC. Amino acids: CASSPRAPLCSYNEQFF.

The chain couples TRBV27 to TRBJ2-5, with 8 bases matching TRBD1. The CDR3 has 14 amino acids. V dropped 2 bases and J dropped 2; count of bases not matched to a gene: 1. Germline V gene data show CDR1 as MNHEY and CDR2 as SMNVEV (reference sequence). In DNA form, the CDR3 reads TGTGCCAGCAGTTTAGACAGGGGACAAGAGACCCAGTACTTC. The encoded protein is CASSLDRGQETQYF.

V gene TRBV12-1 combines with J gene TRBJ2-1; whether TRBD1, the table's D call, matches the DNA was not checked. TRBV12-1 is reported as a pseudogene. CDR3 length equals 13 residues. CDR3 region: CASSQPNGLEQFF. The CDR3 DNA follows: TGTGCCAGCAGCCAACCCAATGGGCTCGAGCAGTTCTTC.

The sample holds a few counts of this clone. In DNA form, the CDR3 reads TGTGCCAGCAGCCGGACAGGGAATAATTCACCCCTCCACTTT. Its protein product is CASSRTGNNSPLHF. V and J are TRBV5-5 and TRBJ1-6; 8 positions match TRBD1. Germline loops: CDR1 SGHKS, CDR2 YYEKEE (reference sequence). CDR3 size: 14 residues. V shed 4 bases, J shed 5 bases, and the junction held 2 bases outside the gene matches. Full variable domain (outside the CDR3, taken from reference TRBV5-5 and TRBJ1-6): DAGVTQSPTHLIKTRGQQVTLRCSPISGHKSVSWYQQVLGQGPQFIFQYYEKEERGRGNFPDRFSARQFPNYSSELNVNALLLGDSALYLCASSRTGNNSPLHFGNGTRLTVT.

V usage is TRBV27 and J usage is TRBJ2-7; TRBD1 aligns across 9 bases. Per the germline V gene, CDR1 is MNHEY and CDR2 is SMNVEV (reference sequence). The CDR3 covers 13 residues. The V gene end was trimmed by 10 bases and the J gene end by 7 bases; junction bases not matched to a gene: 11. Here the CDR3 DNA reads TGTGCCACCTCGTTACAGGGGGCGAGGGAGCAGTACTTC. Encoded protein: CATSLQGAREQYF.

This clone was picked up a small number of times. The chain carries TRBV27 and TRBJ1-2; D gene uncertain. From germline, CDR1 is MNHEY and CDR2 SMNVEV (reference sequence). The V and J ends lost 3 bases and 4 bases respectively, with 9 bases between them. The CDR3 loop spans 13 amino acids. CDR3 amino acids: CASSFSGFYGYTF. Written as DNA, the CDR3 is TGTGCCAGCAGTTTTTCCGGGTTCTATGGCTACACCTTC.

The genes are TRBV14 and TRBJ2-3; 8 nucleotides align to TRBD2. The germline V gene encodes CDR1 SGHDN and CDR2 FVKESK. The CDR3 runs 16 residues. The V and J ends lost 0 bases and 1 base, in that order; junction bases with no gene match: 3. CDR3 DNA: TGTGCCAGCAGCCAAGACGGGGGGGCGGGCACAGATACGCAGTATTTT. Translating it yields CASSQDGGAGTDTQYF.

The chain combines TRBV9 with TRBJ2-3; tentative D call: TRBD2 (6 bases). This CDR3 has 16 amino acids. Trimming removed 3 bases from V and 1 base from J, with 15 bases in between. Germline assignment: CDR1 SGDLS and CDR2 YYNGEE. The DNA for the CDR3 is TGTGCCAGCAGCGCCGAGGCGGGAAGGGGCACAGATACGCAGTATTTT. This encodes CASSAEAGRGTDTQYF.

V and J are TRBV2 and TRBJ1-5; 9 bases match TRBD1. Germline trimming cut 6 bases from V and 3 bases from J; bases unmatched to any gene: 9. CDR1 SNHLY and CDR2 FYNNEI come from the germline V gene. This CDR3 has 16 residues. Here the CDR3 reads CASSPGTGSLNQPQHF. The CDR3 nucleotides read TGTGCCAGCAGCCCCGGGACAGGGAGCCTCAATCAGCCCCAGCATTTT. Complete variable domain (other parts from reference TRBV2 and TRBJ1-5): EPEVTQTPSHQVTQMGQEVILRCVPISNHLYFYWYRQILGQKVEFLVSFYNNEISEKSEIFDDQFSVERPDGSNFTLKIRSTKLEDSAMYFCASSPGTGSLNQPQHFGDGTRLSIL.

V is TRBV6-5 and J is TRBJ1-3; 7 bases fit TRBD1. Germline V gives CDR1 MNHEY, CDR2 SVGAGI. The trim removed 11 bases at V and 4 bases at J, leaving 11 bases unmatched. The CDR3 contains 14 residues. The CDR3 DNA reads TGTGCCTCACAGGGGTCCGGAGCCGGAAACACCATATATTTT. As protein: CASQGSGAGNTIYF.

The CDR3 DNA reads as TGTGCCAGCAGGGGGGGGACTGAAGCTTTCTTT. Its protein product is CASRGGTEAFF. The V gene is TRBV28, the J gene TRBJ1-1; tentative D call: TRBD1 (5 bases). There are 11 residues in the CDR3. CDR1 is MDHEN and CDR2 is SYDVKM in the germline V gene. Trimming took off 6 bases at V and 5 bases at J, with 7 bases between the two ends.

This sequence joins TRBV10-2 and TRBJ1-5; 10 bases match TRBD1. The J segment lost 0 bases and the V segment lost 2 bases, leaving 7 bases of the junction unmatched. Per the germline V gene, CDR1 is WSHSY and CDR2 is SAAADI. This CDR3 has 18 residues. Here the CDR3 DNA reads TGCGCCAGCAGTGAGATGAGGACAGGGGGGAATAGCAATCAGCCCCAGCATTTT. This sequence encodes CASSEMRTGGNSNQPQHF.

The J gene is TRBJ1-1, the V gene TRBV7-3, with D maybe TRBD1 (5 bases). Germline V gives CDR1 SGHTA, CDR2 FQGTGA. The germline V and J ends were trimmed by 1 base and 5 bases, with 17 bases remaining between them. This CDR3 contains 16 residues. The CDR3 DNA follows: TGTGCCAGCAGCTTAAAAGGGAACGGGGGTTGGACTGAAGCTTTCTTT. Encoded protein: CASSLKGNGGWTEAFF.

CDR3 region: CSVEQTDTQYF. As DNA, the CDR3 is TGCAGCGTTGAACAGACAGATACGCAGTATTTT. The V gene is TRBV29-1, the J gene TRBJ2-3; no definite D call. V was trimmed by 2 bases and J by 3 bases, leaving 3 bases between them. CDR3 length equals 11 residues. Per germline, CDR1 SQVTM and CDR2 ANQGSEA.

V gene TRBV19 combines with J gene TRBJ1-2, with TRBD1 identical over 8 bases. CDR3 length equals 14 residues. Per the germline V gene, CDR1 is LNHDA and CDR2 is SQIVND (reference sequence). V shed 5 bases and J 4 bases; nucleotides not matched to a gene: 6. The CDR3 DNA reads TGTGCCAGTAGTTCGGACAGGGCCTTCTATGGCTACACCTTC. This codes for CASSSDRAFYGYTF. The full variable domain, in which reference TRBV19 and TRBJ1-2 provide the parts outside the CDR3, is DGGITQSPKYLFRKEGQNVTLSCEQNLNHDAMYWYRQDPGQGLRLIYYSQIVNDFQKGDIAEGYSVSREKKESFPLTVTSAQKNPTAFYLCASSSDRAFYGYTFGSGTRLTVV.

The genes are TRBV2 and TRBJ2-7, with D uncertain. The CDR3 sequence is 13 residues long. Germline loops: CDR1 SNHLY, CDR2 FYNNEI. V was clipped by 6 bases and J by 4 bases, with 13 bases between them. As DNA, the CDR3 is TGTGCCAGCAGCCCCCGGCGGCCTTACGAGCAGTACTTC. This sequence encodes CASSPRRPYEQYF. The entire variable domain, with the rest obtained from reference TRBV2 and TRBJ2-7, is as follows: EPEVTQTPSHQVTQMGQEVILRCVPISNHLYFYWYRQILGQKVEFLVSFYNNEISEKSEIFDDQFSVERPDGSNFTLKIRSTKLEDSAMYFCASSPRRPYEQYFGPGTRLTVT.

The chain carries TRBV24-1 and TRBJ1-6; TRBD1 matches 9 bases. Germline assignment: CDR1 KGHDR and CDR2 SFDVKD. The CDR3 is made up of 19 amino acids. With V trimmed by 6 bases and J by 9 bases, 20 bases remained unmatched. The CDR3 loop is CATSPSSVDRGILSSPLHF. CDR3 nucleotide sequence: TGTGCCACCAGTCCGTCATCCGTGGACAGGGGTATTCTTAGTTCACCCCTCCACTTT.

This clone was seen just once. The CDR3 region is CASTGGLSNQPQHF. CDR3 coding DNA: TGTGCCAGCACCGGGGGACTTAGCAATCAGCCCCAGCATTTT. This rearrangement joins TRBV6-5 to TRBJ1-5; a possible D gene is TRBD1 (5 bases). In germline, CDR1 is MNHEY, CDR2 SVGAGI. This CDR3 has 14 residues. V was shortened by 7 bases and J by 0 bases, with 10 bases between the two germline ends.

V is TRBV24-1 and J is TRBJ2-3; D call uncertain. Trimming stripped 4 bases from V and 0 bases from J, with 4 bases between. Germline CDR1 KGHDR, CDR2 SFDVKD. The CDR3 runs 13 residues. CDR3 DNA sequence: TGTGCCACCAGTGACGGGAGCACAGATACGCAGTATTTT. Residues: CATSDGSTDTQYF.

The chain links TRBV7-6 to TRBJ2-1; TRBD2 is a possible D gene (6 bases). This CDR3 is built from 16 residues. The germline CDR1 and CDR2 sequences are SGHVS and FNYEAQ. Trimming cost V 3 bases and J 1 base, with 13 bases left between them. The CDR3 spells CASSLGGMGSYNEQFF. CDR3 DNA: TGTGCCAGCAGCTTGGGCGGGATGGGGTCCTACAATGAGCAGTTCTTC.